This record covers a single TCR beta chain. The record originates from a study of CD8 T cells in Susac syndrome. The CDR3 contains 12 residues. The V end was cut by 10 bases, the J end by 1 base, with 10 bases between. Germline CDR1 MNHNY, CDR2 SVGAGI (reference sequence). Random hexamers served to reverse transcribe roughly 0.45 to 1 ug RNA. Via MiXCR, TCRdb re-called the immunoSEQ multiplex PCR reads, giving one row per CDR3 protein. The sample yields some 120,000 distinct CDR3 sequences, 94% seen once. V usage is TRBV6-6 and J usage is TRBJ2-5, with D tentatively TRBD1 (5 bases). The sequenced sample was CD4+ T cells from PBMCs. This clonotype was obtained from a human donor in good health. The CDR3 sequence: CATQGVQETQYF. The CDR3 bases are TGTGCCACCCAAGGGGTCCAAGAGACCCAGTACTTC.